This T cell receptor (beta chain) comes out of a study of T cells in Graves' hyperthyroidism and ophthalmopathy. Study results and limitations: Most expanded thyroid clonotypes above 0.001 recurred in blood. By a 13 V-J model, ophthalmopathy was set apart from stable hyperthyroidism.

In this sample, this clonotype turned up a few times. Antigen specificity is unknown. Between the trimmed V and J ends, which lost 3 bases and 5 bases, there was a span of 8 bases. The CDR3 totals 13 residues. Germline V lookup: CDR1 SGHTA, CDR2 FQGNSA. Researchers took RNA transcripts and amplified the TCR beta CDR3 regions from them. TCR CDR3 regions were first amplified by RT-PCR with HTBI primers. One entry per CDR3 protein, called by TCRdb with MiXCR from the multiplex PCR reads. The data contain approximately 560,000 distinct CDR3 sequences, more than 45% of them singletons. Uncontrolled infection, other autoimmune disease, pregnancy or lactation led to exclusion.

The source material was peripheral blood or thyroid tissue (not recorded which). The J gene is TRBJ1-5, the V gene TRBV7-2; D is ambiguous. This clonotype was obtained from a woman between 18 and 29 years old with Graves' hyperthyroidism. CDR3 in DNA: TGTGCCAGCAGCTTGGGGATTTATCAGCCCCAGCATTTT. Encoded protein: CASSLGIYQPQHF.